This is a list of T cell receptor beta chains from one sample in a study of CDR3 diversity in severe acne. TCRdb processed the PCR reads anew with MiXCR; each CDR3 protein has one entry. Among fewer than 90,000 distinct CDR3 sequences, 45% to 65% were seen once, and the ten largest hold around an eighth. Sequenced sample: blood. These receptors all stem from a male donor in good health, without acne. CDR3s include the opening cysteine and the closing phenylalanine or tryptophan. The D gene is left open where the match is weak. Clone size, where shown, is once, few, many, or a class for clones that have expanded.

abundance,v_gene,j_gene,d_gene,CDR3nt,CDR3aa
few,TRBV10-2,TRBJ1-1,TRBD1,TGCGCCAGCGGTACAGGGGGCACTGAAGCTTTCTTT,CASGTGGTEAFF
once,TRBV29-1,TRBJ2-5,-,TGCAGCGTTGTCGGGGCGGCCCCGGAGACCCAGTACTTC,CSVVGAAPETQYF
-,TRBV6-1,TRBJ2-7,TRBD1,TGTGCCAGCAGTGTAGACAGGGGGAGCTCCTACGAGCAGTACTTC,CASSVDRGSSYEQYF
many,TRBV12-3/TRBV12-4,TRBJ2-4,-,TGTGCCAGCAGCCGGGAGGCCAAAAACATTCAGTACTTC,CASSREAKNIQYF
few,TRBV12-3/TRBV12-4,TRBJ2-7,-,TGTGCCATCAGTGATTGGAGTAGCGGCTCCTACGAGCAGTACTTC,CAISDWSSGSYEQYF
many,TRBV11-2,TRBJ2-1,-,TGTGCCAGCAGCCTCCTGAGGGCGGCCTACAATGAGCAGTTCTTC,CASSLLRAAYNEQFF
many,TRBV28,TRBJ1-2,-,TGTGCCAGCAGGTCGGACGTCGTCTATGGCTACACCTTC,CASRSDVVYGYTF
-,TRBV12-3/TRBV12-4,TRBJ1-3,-,TGTGCCAGCACCCACAGTGGAAACACCATATATTTT,CASTHSGNTIYF
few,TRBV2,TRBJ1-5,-,TGTGCCAGCAGTGTAACCAATCAGCCCCAGCATTTT,CASSVTNQPQHF
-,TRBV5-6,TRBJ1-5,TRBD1,TGTGCCAGCAGCTTTGGGGACAGGGGACGCGATCAGCCCCAGCATTTT,CASSFGDRGRDQPQHF
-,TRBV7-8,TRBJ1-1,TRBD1,TGTGCCAGCAGCGGTCGGGGGGGGACAGGGGACACTGAAGCTTTCTTT,CASSGRGGTGDTEAFF
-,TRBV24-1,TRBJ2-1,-,TGTGCCACCAGTGATCGCCGGGACCAAAGGGATGAGCAGTTCTTC,CATSDRRDQRDEQFF
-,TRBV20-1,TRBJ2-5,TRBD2,TGCAGTGCCAGCAGAGAAAGTAGCGGGAGGGCCCGGGAGACCCAGTACTTC,CSASRESSGRARETQYF
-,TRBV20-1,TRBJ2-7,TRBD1,TGCAGTGTCGCCGGGACAGGACATCGCGAGCAGTACTTC,CSVAGTGHREQYF
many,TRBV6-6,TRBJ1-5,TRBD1,TGTGCCAGCAGTTACCCGACAGGGAGTGGGATAAGAAGCAATCAGCCCCAGCATTTT,CASSYPTGSGIRSNQPQHF
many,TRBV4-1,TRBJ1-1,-,TGCGCCAGCAGCCTAGACAGACTGAACACTGAAGCTTTCTTT,CASSLDRLNTEAFF
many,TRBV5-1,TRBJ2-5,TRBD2,TGCGCCAGCAGCTTGGGAACCGAGGGGCTAGCGGGCGGAACCCAGTACTTC,CASSLGTEGLAGGTQYF
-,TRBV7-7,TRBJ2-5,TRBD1,TGTGCTAGCAGCCCCCGAGACAGGGGAGAGACCCAGTACTTC,CASSPRDRGETQYF
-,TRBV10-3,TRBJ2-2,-,TGTGCCATCAGTGGGACAAACATTATAGGGACCGGGGAGCTGTTTTTT,CAISGTNIIGTGELFF
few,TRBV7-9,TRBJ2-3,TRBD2,TGTGCCAGCAGCCCCGGAGGCGGGAGGACAGATACGCAGTATTTT,CASSPGGGRTDTQYF
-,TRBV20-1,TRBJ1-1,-,TGCAGTGCCCAAAAGACGGACACTGAAGCTTTCTTT,CSAQKTDTEAFF
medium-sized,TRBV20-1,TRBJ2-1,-,TGCAGTGCTAGAGATGGGTCTGGCGAGATCAATGAGCAGTTCTTC,CSARDGSGEINEQFF
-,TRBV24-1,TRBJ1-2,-,TGTGCCACCAGTGAGCCTTTGCGGGCGCAAGATGGCTACACCTTC,CATSEPLRAQDGYTF
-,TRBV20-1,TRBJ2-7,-,TGCAGTGCCGGGTCAGGGTGGCCCCACGAGCAGTACTTC,CSAGSGWPHEQYF
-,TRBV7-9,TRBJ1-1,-,TGTGCCAGCAACCTGGTGGGGATATCGAACACTGAAGCTTTCTTT,CASNLVGISNTEAFF
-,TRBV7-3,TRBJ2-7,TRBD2,TGTGCCAGCAGTTCCGGGACTAGCGGGGACGAGCAGTACTTC,CASSSGTSGDEQYF
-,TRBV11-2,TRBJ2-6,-,TGTGCCAGCAGACCCAGGACTCGGCACAGGGACACTGGGGCCAACGTCCTGACTTTC,CASRPRTRHRDTGANVLTF
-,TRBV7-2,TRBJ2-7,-,TGTGCCAGCAGCCTAACCGGGACCATCTCCGAGCAGTACTTC,CASSLTGTISEQYF
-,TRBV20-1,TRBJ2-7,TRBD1,TGCAGTGCTAGGGCGACCCGGGACAGGTCCTACGAGCAGTACTTC,CSARATRDRSYEQYF
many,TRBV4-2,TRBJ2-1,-,TGTGCCAGCAGCCTTCAGCAGCGGGATGAGCAGTTCTTC,CASSLQQRDEQFF
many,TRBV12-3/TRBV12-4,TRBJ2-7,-,TGTGCCAGCAGTTTAGCAGGGGGAAGAGGATACGAGCAGTACTTC,CASSLAGGRGYEQYF
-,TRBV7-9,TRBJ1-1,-,TGTGCCAGCAACTACGTTAGTGGCACTGAAGCTTTCTTT,CASNYVSGTEAFF
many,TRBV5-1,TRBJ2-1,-,TGCGCCAGCAGCTTGATCAGTGAGCAGTTCTTC,CASSLISEQFF
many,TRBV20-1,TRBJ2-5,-,TGCAGCAAAGGGGGGGGGTCGGGGCTGAAAGAGACCCAGTACTTC,CSKGGGSGLKETQYF
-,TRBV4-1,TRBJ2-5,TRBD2,TGCGCCAGCAGCCACCTAGCGGGAGAAGGCGAGACCCAGTACTTC,CASSHLAGEGETQYF
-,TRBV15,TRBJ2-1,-,TGTGCCACCAGCAGAGAGCGGGACAGCTCCTACAATGAGCAGTTCTTC,CATSRERDSSYNEQFF
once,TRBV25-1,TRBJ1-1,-,TGTGCCAGCATGGCCAGAATGAACACTGAAGCTTTCTTT,CASMARMNTEAFF
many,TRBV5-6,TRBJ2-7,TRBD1,TGTGCCAGCAGCTGGATGACAGGGGGCGAGAGGGACGAGCAGTACTTC,CASSWMTGGERDEQYF
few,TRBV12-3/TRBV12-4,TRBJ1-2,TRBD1,TGTGCCAGCAGTGCCCCGGGACAGGGCTACTCGCGTGGCTACACCTTC,CASSAPGQGYSRGYTF
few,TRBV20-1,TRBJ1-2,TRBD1,TGCAGTGCTCCCCAGGGGGCGAGCTATGGCTACACCTTC,CSAPQGASYGYTF
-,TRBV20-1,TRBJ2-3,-,TGCAGTGCTAGAGATGGCCAGCGGGCGGTATTAGATACGCAGTATTTT,CSARDGQRAVLDTQYF
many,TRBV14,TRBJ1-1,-,TGTGCCAGCAGCCATAGGCCCACGGCCCGTGAAGCTTTCTTT,CASSHRPTAREAFF
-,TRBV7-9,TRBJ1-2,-,-,CASSFLCSVDAQGSGYTF
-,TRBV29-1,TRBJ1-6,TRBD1,TGCAGCGTTGGGACAGGGGAAAATTCACCCCTCCACTTT,CSVGTGENSPLHF
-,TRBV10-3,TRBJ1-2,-,TGTGCCATCAGTCCGGGACCGGACTATGGCTACACCTTC,CAISPGPDYGYTF
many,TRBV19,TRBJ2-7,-,TGTGCCAGTAGTATATCGCAGACTTGGTACGAGCAGTACTTC,CASSISQTWYEQYF
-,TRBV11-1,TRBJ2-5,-,-,CASSFLGLPWDGYTFGSGTQYF